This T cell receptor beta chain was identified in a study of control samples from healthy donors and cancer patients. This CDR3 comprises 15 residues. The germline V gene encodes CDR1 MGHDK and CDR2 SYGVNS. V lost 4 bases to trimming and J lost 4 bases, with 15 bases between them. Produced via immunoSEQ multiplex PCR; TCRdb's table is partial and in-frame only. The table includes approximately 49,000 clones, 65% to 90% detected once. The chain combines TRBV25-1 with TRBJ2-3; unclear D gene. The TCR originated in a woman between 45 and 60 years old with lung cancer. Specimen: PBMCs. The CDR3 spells CASSVPGPVSDTQYF. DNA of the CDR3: TGTGCCAGCAGTGTGCCAGGTCCTGTGTCAGATACGCAGTATTTT.